This T cell receptor (beta chain) is drawn from a study of blood T cell repertoires in COVID-19. About the research overall: PBMCs, B-cell-depleted T cells, or T cells provided the cDNA or gDNA that made up the material.

The authors' processing: Reference gene primers were amplified, and this amplification served to estimate nucleated cell counts. Produced via immunoSEQ multiplex PCR; TCRdb's table is partial and in-frame only. Clone size and V and J calls were adopted from that table, with D and trimming inferred from the DNA. Of about 50,000 clones listed, about 80% are singletons. Germline V lookup: CDR1 LNHNV, CDR2 YYDKDF (reference sequence). CDR3 length: 13 residues. V was cut by 5 bases and J by 3 bases, with 8 bases left in between. The specimen was peripheral blood. This rearrangement joins TRBV15 to TRBJ1-5; tentative D call: TRBD1 (5 bases). This TCR came from a man in his sixties or seventies with acute or convalescent COVID-19. The CDR3 spells CATSGDYNQPQHF. CDR3 sequence (DNA): TGTGCCACCAGCGGGGACTACAATCAGCCCCAGCATTTT.